One and the same sample provided the 13 T cell receptor beta chains below, sequenced in a study of CD8+CD57+ T cells in acquired aplastic anemia. The TCR beta profiling, which covered VDJ combination and CDR3 sequence, was carried out using genomic DNA as the template. TCRdb fed the reads into MiXCR, producing one record per CDR3 protein. The data hold just over 400,000 distinct CDR3 sequences, with 65% to 80% observed a single time. Sequencing was carried out using sorted CD4+, CD8+, or CD8+CD57+ T cells (not recorded which) from PBMCs. These receptors were collected from a human donor in good health, serving as a control.

This clonotype was observed at least ten times. CDR3 sequence: CSASQGGNYGYTF. CDR3 nucleotides: TGCAGTGCTAGCCAGGGGGGCAACTATGGCTACACCTTC. The chain carries TRBV20-1 and TRBJ1-2; 7 bases are shared with TRBD1. Trimming took 3 bases from V and 2 from J; bases not matched to a gene: 3. CDR1 and CDR2 from the germline V gene are DFQATT and SNEGSKA (reference sequence). This CDR3 is built from 13 residues.

This clonotype was detected a few times. V and J are TRBV19 and TRBJ2-3; the match to TRBD2 covers 7 bases. Germline V gives CDR1 LNHDA, CDR2 SQIVND (reference sequence). The CDR3 contains 16 residues. Trimming removed 6 bases from V and 6 bases from J; junction bases left unmatched: 15. CDR3 sequence reads: CASSRDRQGGMDTQYF. CDR3 in DNA: TGTGCCAGTAGCAGAGATCGGCAGGGAGGGATGGATACGCAGTATTTT.

The chain carries TRBV10-3 and TRBJ1-2; 8 nucleotides match TRBD1. Germline CDR1 reads ENHRY; CDR2 reads SYGVKD. The CDR3 spans 15 residues. J lost 3 bases, V lost 5 bases, and 8 bases had no gene match. The CDR3 reads CAISQGQGGDYGYTF. The CDR3 coding sequence is TGTGCCATCAGTCAAGGACAGGGTGGTGACTATGGCTACACCTTC.

Details on this clonotype: A junction boundary mismatches the germline segment, possibly from a read error. This sequence joins TRBV29-1 and TRBJ2-3, with no clear D. CDR1 is SQVTM and CDR2 is ANQGSEA in the germline V gene. The CDR3 contains 11 residues. CDR3 in amino acids: CSVRRHDAHYF. In nucleotides, the CDR3 is TGCAGTGTTAGACGTCACGATGCGCACTATTTT.

The chain combines TRBV9 with TRBJ2-1, with D perhaps TRBD2 (6 bases). V lost 5 bases and J 7 bases, leaving 19 bases between the germline ends. The CDR3 sequence is 15 residues long. Looked up from germline, CDR1 is SGDLS and CDR2 is YYNGEE. CDR3 nucleotide sequence: TGTGCCAGCAGTGACCCCAGCGGGCGTAAGAATGAGCAGTTCTTC. Translating it yields CASSDPSGRKNEQFF.

V and J are TRBV7-8 and TRBJ2-7; D unresolved. The CDR3 is 14 amino acids. Germline V CDR1 and CDR2: SGHVS, FQNEAQ. Trimming took 3 bases from V and 1 from J, leaving 10 bases between them. Here the CDR3 reads CASSFVRTSYEQYF. In nucleotides, the CDR3 is TGTGCCAGCAGCTTCGTTCGGACGTCCTACGAGCAGTACTTC.

A word on this clonotype: Likely a read error: the CDR3 ends without its conserved phenylalanine or tryptophan. The DNA is left out, because the CDR3 cannot be placed on it with certainty; the CDR3 is given as TCRdb lists it. The chain uses TRBV7-2 and TRBJ1-2. Germline V gene lookup returns CDR1 SGHTA and CDR2 FQGNSA. Counting both end residues, the CDR3 totals 13 amino acids. The CDR3 is CASSLAPHGLNEK.

The chain is built from TRBV20-1 and TRBJ1-1; D unresolved. CDR1 and CDR2 from the germline V gene are DFQATT and SNEGSKA (reference sequence). This CDR3 has 14 amino acids. V was pared by 6 bases and J by 2 bases, with 16 bases between. This CDR3 reads CSASPWQENTEAFF. The CDR3 bases are TGCAGTGCAAGTCCGTGGCAAGAAAACACTGAAGCTTTCTTT.

The chain carries TRBV11-1 and TRBJ1-6; D is undetermined. Looked up from germline, CDR1 is SGHAT and CDR2 is FQDESV (reference sequence). Trimming removed 2 bases at V and 7 bases at J, with 9 bases between. CDR3 size: 14 residues. CDR3 DNA sequence: TGTGCCAGCAGCTTAAAGGACTTGAATTCACCCCTCCACTTT. Translation gives CASSLKDLNSPLHF.

The table lists this clonotype with many counts. This chain links TRBV20-1 with TRBJ2-6; no clear D gene. The CDR3 is made up of 14 amino acids. Deletions cut 1 base from V and 0 bases from J, with 4 bases between. Germline V gene sequence: CDR1 DFQATT, CDR2 SNEGSKA (reference sequence). Written as DNA, the CDR3 is TGCAGTGCTAGAGTCAGCTCTGGGGCCAACGTCCTGACTTTC. Amino acids: CSARVSSGANVLTF.

As to this clonotype: The missing conserved phenylalanine or tryptophan at the end of this CDR3 makes a read error likely. The DNA is omitted, as the CDR3 cannot be located on it reliably, and the CDR3 follows TCRdb's listing. The J gene is TRBJ1-6, the V gene TRBV7-6. Including both end residues, the CDR3 is 13 amino acids long. Germline CDR1 is SGHVS and CDR2 is FNYEAQ. The chain's CDR3 is CASSLLGRAPLLL.

This clonotype was seen at least ten times. The chain employs TRBV20-1 and TRBJ2-2, with 10 bases lining up with TRBD1. Trimming removed 5 bases from V and 4 bases from J; junction bases left unmatched: 1. The CDR3 has 13 amino acids. Germline values: CDR1 DFQATT, CDR2 SNEGSKA (reference sequence). As DNA, the CDR3 is TGCAGTGCTTGGGACAGGGGCACCGGGGAGCTGTTTTTT. Amino acid sequence: CSAWDRGTGELFF.

A word on this clonotype: This is likely a read error, given that the CDR3 carries no conserved phenylalanine or tryptophan at its end. V and J are TRBV28 and TRBJ2-3; D is unclear. V dropped 5 bases and J dropped 0 bases, with 3 bases sitting between them. Looked up from germline, CDR1 is MDHEN and CDR2 is SYDVKM. CDR3 size: 12 residues. DNA for the CDR3: TGTGCCAGCAGTCTCAGCACAGATACGCAGTATTCT. Encoded protein: CASSLSTDTQYS.